This T cell receptor (beta chain) comes out of a study of OX40 agonist ivuxolimab in advanced cancers. Study summary: Treatment of patients was with ivuxolimab, an agonistic anti-OX40 (CD134) antibody. A male proportion of about 84% was recorded, with mean age about 60 years and range about 23 to 90. Of the patients, three showed partial responses, one with hepatocellular carcinoma and two with cutaneous melanoma.

It was autoimmune disease history or systemic immunosuppression that excluded patients. Some clones are missing from TCRdb's copy, which holds only in-frame ones; the method was immunoSEQ multiplex PCR. The data contain fewer than 65,000 clones, about nine tenths of them seen just once; the ten biggest clones take up more than 0.9%. CDR3 length equals 17 residues. V was cut by 3 bases and J by 2 bases, with 18 bases left in between. The input for sequencing was CD4+ or CD8+ T cells sorted from blood, taken in a trial of the OX40 agonist ivuxolimab. This rearrangement joins TRBV5-3 to TRBJ2-1, with D maybe TRBD2 (6 bases). TRBV5-3 is identified as an open reading frame with a role that is uncertain. The receptor comes from an adult with an advanced solid tumor such as melanoma, head and neck, liver or kidney cancer. The CDR3 DNA reads as TGTGCCAGAAGCTCACCCCTGACTAGAGGTCCCTACAATGAGCAGTTCTTC. Translating it yields CARSSPLTRGPYNEQFF.